Following are 24 T cell receptor beta chains from one sample sequenced in a study of blood T cells in healthy people across ages. For the second PCR, which ran for about 7 to 11 cycles, a sample-barcoded 5' primer and a J-beta primer mix were used. TCRdb fed the 5' RACE reads into MiXCR, producing one record per CDR3 protein. Of 850,000 to 1,000,000 distinct CDR3 sequences in the sample, around 48% were seen once. The specimen was blood. The receptors here all came from a young man in good health.

The rearrangement links TRBV9 to TRBJ2-7, with D perhaps TRBD1 (6 bases). This CDR3 has 14 residues. The V end was cut by 3 bases, the J end by 3 bases, with 13 bases between. The germline gives CDR1 SGDLS, CDR2 YYNGEE. DNA for the CDR3: TGTGCCAGCAGCGCAGACCAGGGGTTCTACGAGCAGTACTTC. Its protein is CASSADQGFYEQYF.

This chain uses TRBV29-1 with TRBJ2-3; D is possibly TRBD1 (5 bases). Germline V gene sequence: CDR1 SQVTM, CDR2 ANQGSEA. The CDR3 has 16 amino acids. V lost 5 bases, J lost 1 base, and 19 bases lay in between. The CDR3 region is CSVPQGMVDRTDTQYF. The CDR3 DNA sequence: TGCAGCGTTCCGCAGGGTATGGTCGACCGCACAGATACGCAGTATTTT.

In this sample, this clonotype turned up once. The chain recombines TRBV20-1 with TRBJ2-3, with D perhaps TRBD1 (6 bases). CDR1 is DFQATT, CDR2 SNEGSKA, per germline (reference sequence). Deletions cut 6 bases from V and 2 bases from J, with 15 bases between. The CDR3 runs to 14 residues. This chain's CDR3 is CSAKQGLATDTQYF. CDR3 DNA: TGCAGTGCCAAACAGGGATTGGCCACAGATACGCAGTATTTT.

J is TRBJ1-4 and V is TRBV12-3 or TRBV12-4; possible D gene TRBD1, 5 bases. Between the trimmed V and J ends, which lost 6 bases and 8 bases, there was a span of 16 bases. The CDR3 covers 14 residues. In DNA, the CDR3 is TGTGCCAGCAGCCCGGGGGGAGGTAAGGAAAAACTGTTTTTT. It yields the protein CASSPGGGKEKLFF.

This clonotype was seen a few times. The chain combines TRBV7-2 with TRBJ1-1; 8 bases map to TRBD1. Germline V lookup: CDR1 SGHTA, CDR2 FQGNSA. This CDR3 is built from 16 residues. After removal of 2 bases from V and 4 bases from J, the junction contained 9 bases not matched to a gene. CDR3 protein: CASSLKDQGASTEAFF. The CDR3 bases are TGTGCCAGCAGCTTAAAGGATCAGGGGGCGAGCACTGAAGCTTTCTTT.

CDR3 nucleotide sequence: TGCGCCAGCAGCCACCCCAATGACGGGGAGCAGTTCTTC. Translated, it gives CASSHPNDGEQFF. The chain has TRBV4-1 and TRBJ2-1; no definite D call. Trimming left V 3 bases short and J 10 bases short, with 13 bases between. Germline CDR1 reads MGHRA; CDR2 reads YSYEKL. This CDR3 region has 13 residues.

This clonotype was counted at least ten times. The chain recombines TRBV29-1 with TRBJ2-7, with D maybe TRBD2 (5 bases). The CDR3 contains 12 residues. Germline V gene lookup returns CDR1 SQVTM and CDR2 ANQGSEA. Deletions cut 5 bases from V and 3 bases from J, with 11 bases between. The CDR3 sequence is CSVLSGSYEQYF. Written as DNA, the CDR3 is TGCAGCGTTTTGTCGGGGAGCTACGAGCAGTACTTC.

V usage is TRBV21-1 and J usage is TRBJ2-7. TRBV21-1 is described as a pseudogene. CDR3 size: 14 residues. In nucleotides, the CDR3 is TGTGCCAGCAGCAACCGGTCGGCCTCCTACGAGCAGTACTTC. It specifies CASSNRSASYEQYF.

This clonotype was found a few times. The chain links TRBV7-3 to TRBJ1-2; the D gene is possibly TRBD1 (5 bases). Trimming cost V 5 bases and J 7 bases, with 20 bases left between them. Germline V gene data show CDR1 as SGHTA and CDR2 as FQGTGA. The CDR3 contains 15 residues. The CDR3 bases are TGTGCCAGCAGCACGGGACCGGCTGTCGTCTTTGGCTACACCTTC. Encoded protein: CASSTGPAVVFGYTF.

The V gene is TRBV3-1, the J gene TRBJ2-1; D is possibly TRBD2 (5 bases). In germline, CDR1 is LGHDT, CDR2 YNNKEL (reference sequence). The CDR3 length is 14 residues. Trimming stripped 1 base from V and 13 bases from J, with 17 bases between. The CDR3 DNA sequence: TGTGCCAGCAGCCAAGCCCTAGCTCAAGAGGCCCAGTTCTTC. Translated: CASSQALAQEAQFF.

This sequence joins TRBV7-9 and TRBJ2-5; weak D call: TRBD1 (5 bases). Trimming shortened V by 4 bases and J by 4 bases, and 10 bases separated the two germline ends. Germline assignment: CDR1 SEHNR and CDR2 FQNEAQ (reference sequence). This CDR3 is 13 amino acids long. In DNA, the CDR3 is TGTGCCAGCAGCTCAAGGGGTCCAGAGACCCAGTACTTC. Protein product: CASSSRGPETQYF.

J is TRBJ2-4 and V is TRBV2; a weak D match, TRBD1 (5 bases). With 0 bases removed from V and 0 bases from J, the gap between germline ends came to 12 bases. The CDR3 is 17 amino acids. Germline V gives CDR1 SNHLY, CDR2 FYNNEI. The CDR3 spells CASSEAYQGLAKNIQYF. DNA for the CDR3: TGTGCCAGCAGTGAAGCGTACCAGGGATTAGCCAAAAACATTCAGTACTTC.

This CDR3 is CASTPGAGSRGSGYTF. DNA of the CDR3: TGTGCCAGCACCCCTGGGGCCGGTTCAAGGGGGAGTGGCTACACCTTC. The chain employs TRBV12-3 or TRBV12-4 and TRBJ1-2; possibly TRBD1 for D (6 bases). V gave up 7 bases and J gave up 7 bases, with 25 bases separating them. The CDR3 length is 16 residues.

This clonotype was detected only a few times. V usage is TRBV25-1 and J usage is TRBJ1-5; D uncertain. CDR3 length: 13 residues. CDR1 is MGHDK, CDR2 SYGVNS, per germline. Trimming left V 10 bases short and J 2 bases short, with 12 bases between. This CDR3 is CATGSEGNQPQHF. CDR3 sequence (DNA): TGTGCCACCGGGTCGGAAGGCAATCAGCCCCAGCATTTT.

V usage is TRBV28 and J usage is TRBJ2-5; either TRBD1 or TRBD2 may fit D (5 bases each). V gave up 7 bases and J gave up 1 base, with 13 bases separating them. The V gene's germline CDR1 is MDHEN and CDR2 SYDVKM. This CDR3 spans 14 amino acids. CDR3 in DNA: TGTGCCAGCACTGTCCGGGACGGCCAAGAGACCCAGTACTTC. Translating it yields CASTVRDGQETQYF.

The V and J genes are TRBV6-1 and TRBJ2-3; D is undetermined. Trimming pared 1 base from V and 6 bases from J, leaving 14 bases between. This CDR3 is 15 amino acids long. The germline CDR1 and CDR2 sequences are MNHNS and SASEGT. Here the CDR3 DNA reads TGTGCCAGCAGTGAAGATAGAAATGGTGACGATACGCAGTATTTT. Protein sequence: CASSEDRNGDDTQYF.

The chain recombines TRBV7-2 with TRBJ2-4; 9 bases match TRBD2. Trimming cost V 4 bases and J 8 bases; bases outside gene matches: 6. Germline assignment: CDR1 SGHTA and CDR2 FQGNSA. The CDR3 loop spans 14 amino acids. CDR3 sequence reads: CASSSGLAGDIQYF. The CDR3 bases are TGTGCCAGCAGCTCGGGACTAGCTGGAGACATTCAGTACTTC.

The V and J genes are TRBV5-1 and TRBJ2-3; no clear D. The CDR3 runs to 13 residues. Germline values: CDR1 SGHRS, CDR2 YFSETQ. Trimming shortened V by 8 bases and J by 0 bases, and 10 bases separated the two germline ends. CDR3 in amino acids: CASKLPSTDTQYF. The CDR3 DNA reads as TGCGCCAGTAAACTACCTAGCACAGATACGCAGTATTTT. Drawing the rest from reference TRBV5-1 and TRBJ2-3, the complete variable domain is KAGVTQTPRYLIKTRGQQVTLSCSPISGHRSVSWYQQTPGQGLQFLFEYFSETQRNKGNFPGRFSGRQFSNSRSEMNVSTLELGDSALYLCASKLPSTDTQYFGPGTRLTVL.

There are a few counts of this clonotype. This sequence joins TRBV10-3 and TRBJ1-2, with D maybe TRBD1 (6 bases). This CDR3 has 14 amino acids. Germline V gene data show CDR1 as ENHRY and CDR2 as SYGVKD. V was shortened by 2 bases and J by 4 bases, with 11 bases between the two germline ends. CDR3 DNA: TGTGCCATCAGTGAGCCTGGAGGGGGCTATGGCTACACCTTC. Its protein is CAISEPGGGYGYTF.

This clonotype was picked up a small number of times. This rearrangement joins TRBV5-1 to TRBJ1-1; tentative D call: TRBD1 (5 bases). Germline-derived CDR1 and CDR2 are SGHRS and YFSETQ. Trimming removed 4 bases from V and 4 bases from J, with 14 bases in between. CDR3 length: 14 amino acids. The CDR3 DNA reads TGCGCCAGCAGCGCCCCATCGGGGGGCACTGAAGCTTTCTTT. Translation gives CASSAPSGGTEAFF.

Remarks on this clonotype: Germline is not matched at one junction end, which may reflect a read error. The V gene is TRBV7-8, the J gene TRBJ1-4; perhaps TRBD1 as D (5 bases). The CDR3 is made up of 15 amino acids. Germline assignment: CDR1 SGHVS and CDR2 FQNEAQ. CDR3 residues: CAGSLEGATNEKLFF. CDR3 in DNA: TGTGCCGGCAGCTTAGAAGGGGCAACTAATGAAAAACTGTTTTTT.

As for this clonotype: This may stem from a read error, because a much larger clone lies one nucleotide away. The chain links TRBV20-1 to TRBJ2-7; D may be TRBD2 (6 bases). Germline V gene sequence: CDR1 DFQATT, CDR2 SNEGSKA (reference sequence). V lost 8 bases and J lost 7, with 18 bases in between. This CDR3 region has 12 residues. CDR3 bases: TGCAGTCTCATCCCAGGGACTGCGGAGCAGTACTTC. Translating gives CSLIPGTAEQYF.

The chain is built from TRBV3-1 and TRBJ2-7, with a tentative D call TRBD1 (5 bases). This CDR3 is built from 11 residues. Trimming took off 8 bases at V and 6 bases at J, with 11 bases between the two ends. Per the germline V gene, CDR1 is LGHDT and CDR2 is YNNKEL (reference sequence). The CDR3 is CASAAGSEQYF. CDR3 DNA: TGTGCCAGCGCAGCAGGGTCCGAGCAGTACTTC.

The genes are TRBV7-9 and TRBJ2-7; 13 bases line up with TRBD2. The DNA end is a closer match to TRBJ2-5, so the J assignment may be wrong. The germline V gene encodes CDR1 SEHNR and CDR2 FQNEAQ (reference sequence). CDR3 length: 17 amino acids. CDR3 DNA sequence: TGTGCCAGCAGCCCCCTCGTCACTAGCGGGGGGGGAGAGACCCAGTACTTC. Amino acid sequence: CASSPLVTSGGGETQYF.